This section outlines one T cell receptor (beta chain) sequence together with its context. The CDR3 consists of 11 residues. V was cut by 6 bases and J by 11 bases, with 13 bases left in between. Germline-derived CDR1 and CDR2 are MNHEY and SVGAGI. This record belongs to a study of T cell responses to AZD1222 COVID-19 vaccine. Clones were sequenced by immunoSEQ multiplex PCR, and TCRdb holds only the in-frame ones, with some missing. The sample holds 120,000 to 150,000 clones, about 94% seen once. The material sequenced was peripheral blood, taken 28 days after the second AZD1222 dose. The clonotype originates from an adult who received the AZD1222 COVID-19 vaccine. The chain employs TRBV6-5 and TRBJ1-1, with a weak D call TRBD1 (5 bases). CDR3 amino acids: CASREGFWAFF. The CDR3 DNA reads as TGTGCCAGCAGGGAGGGGTTTTGGGCTTTCTTT.